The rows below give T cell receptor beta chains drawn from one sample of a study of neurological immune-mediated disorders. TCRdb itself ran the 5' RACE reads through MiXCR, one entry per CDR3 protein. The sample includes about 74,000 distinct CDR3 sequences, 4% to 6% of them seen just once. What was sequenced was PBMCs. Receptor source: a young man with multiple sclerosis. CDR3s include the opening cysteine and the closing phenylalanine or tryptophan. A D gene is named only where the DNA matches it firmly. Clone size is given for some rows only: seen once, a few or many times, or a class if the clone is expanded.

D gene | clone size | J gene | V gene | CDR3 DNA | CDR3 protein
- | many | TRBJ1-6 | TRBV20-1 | TGCAGTGCTCGTCTTAGTCGAGGAACGAATTCACCCCTCCACTTT | CSARLSRGTNSPLHF
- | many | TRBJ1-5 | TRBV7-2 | TGTGCCAGCAGTCGCAGTTATATCCAGGCCGGCAATCAGCCCCAGAATTTT | CASSRSYIQAGNQPQNF
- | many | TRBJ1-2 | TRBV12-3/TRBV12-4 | TGTGCCAGCAGTTTAAGGGGGATATACTATGGCTACACCTTC | CASSLRGIYYGYTF
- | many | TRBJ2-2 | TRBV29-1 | TGCAGCGTAGCGGAAAACACCGGGGAGCTGTTTTTT | CSVAENTGELFF
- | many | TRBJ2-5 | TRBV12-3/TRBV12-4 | TGTGCCAGCAGTTTAGAGGCGGGACAAGAGACCCAGTACTTC | CASSLEAGQETQYF
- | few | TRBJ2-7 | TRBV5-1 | TGCGCCAGCAGCTATACACAGGGCGGCGAGCAGTACTTC | CASSYTQGGEQYF
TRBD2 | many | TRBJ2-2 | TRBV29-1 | TGCAGCGTTCCCCCTAGCGGGAGGGCCGACACCGGGGAGCTGTTTTTT | CSVPPSGRADTGELFF
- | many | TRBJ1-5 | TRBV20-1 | TGCAGTGCTAAGGGGTCAGGGTTTTATCAGCCCCAGCATTTT | CSAKGSGFYQPQHF
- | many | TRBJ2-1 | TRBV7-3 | TGTGCCAGCAGCTTAAAAATTAGGGGGGACCTGGGCTACAATGAGCAGTTCTTC | CASSLKIRGDLGYNEQFF
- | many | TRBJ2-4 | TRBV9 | TGTGCCAGCAGCCCTCGGACAGCCAAAAACATTCAGTACTTC | CASSPRTAKNIQYF
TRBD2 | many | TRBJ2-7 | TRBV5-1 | TGCGCCAGCAGCTTACTAGCGGGATACGAGCAGTACTTC | CASSLLAGYEQYF
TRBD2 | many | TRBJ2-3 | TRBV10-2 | TGCGCCAGCAGCAGAGGGACTAGCGGGATGGATACGCAGTATTTT | CASSRGTSGMDTQYF
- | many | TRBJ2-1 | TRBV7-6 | TGTGCCAGCAGCTTAGGGGGGACAATCCCCAATGAGCAGTTCTTC | CASSLGGTIPNEQFF
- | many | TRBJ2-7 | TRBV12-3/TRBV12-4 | TGTGCCAGCAGGTCGGGACGCGGACAGAGCTCCTACGAGCAGTACTTC | CASRSGRGQSSYEQYF
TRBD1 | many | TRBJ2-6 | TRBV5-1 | TGCGCCAGCAGCACCCGGGACAGCCCCTCTGGGGCCAACGTCCTGACTTTC | CASSTRDSPSGANVLTF
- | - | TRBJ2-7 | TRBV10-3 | TGTGCCATCAGTGAGAAGGGAAAGGGGGACGAGCAGTACTTC | CAISEKGKGDEQYF
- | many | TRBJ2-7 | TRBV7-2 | TGTGCCAGCAGAAAACAGTGGGGGGCCTCCTACGAGCAGTACTTC | CASRKQWGASYEQYF
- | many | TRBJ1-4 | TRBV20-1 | TGCAGTGCTTCGGGGGTAGGGGAAAAACTGTTTTTT | CSASGVGEKLFF
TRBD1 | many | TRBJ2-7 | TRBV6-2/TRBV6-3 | TGTGCCAGCAGTTACTGGCTGCGGACAGGGTTACCCTACGAGCAGTACTTC | CASSYWLRTGLPYEQYF
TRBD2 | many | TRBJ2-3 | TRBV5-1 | TGCGCCAGCAGCTTGCCCTCAGCGGGGGGGACAGATACGCAGTATTTT | CASSLPSAGGTDTQYF
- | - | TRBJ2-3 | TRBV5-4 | TGTGCCAGCAGCTTAAAAACAGGTTCTAGCACAGATACGCAGTATTTT | CASSLKTGSSTDTQYF